The 8 T cell receptor beta chains reported below all come from one sample, sequenced in a study of control samples from healthy donors and cancer patients. This table comes from immunoSEQ multiplex PCR, and its TCRdb copy is limited to in-frame clones, with some not included. The sample gives 400,000 to 450,000 clones, approximately 90% of which show up once; around 6.4% is in the top ten. What was sequenced was PBMCs. These receptor sequences come from a man aged 35-49 years with head and neck cancer.

This chain joins TRBV28 and TRBJ1-2; D perhaps matches TRBD1 (5 bases). The CDR3 runs 15 residues. Germline V gene data show CDR1 as MDHEN and CDR2 as SYDVKM. V was trimmed by 1 base and J by 2 bases, leaving 11 bases between them. CDR3 region: CASSLLSRENYGYTF. The CDR3 DNA reads TGTGCCAGCAGTTTATTAAGCAGGGAGAACTATGGCTACACCTTC.

V usage is TRBV5-1 and J usage is TRBJ2-2, with TRBD1 matching over 11 bases. Trimming cost V 4 bases and J 8 bases; bases outside gene matches: 10. CDR3 length: 16 residues. Germline V CDR1 and CDR2: SGHRS, YFSETQ. The DNA of the CDR3 is TGCGCCAGCAGCAAACCCGGGACAGGGGGATATGGGGAGCTGTTTTTT. Translating gives CASSKPGTGGYGELFF.

This clone has only a few counts. The genes are TRBV2 and TRBJ2-1; the match to TRBD2 covers 7 bases. CDR3 size: 15 residues. Germline CDR1 and CDR2: SNHLY and FYNNEI. V gave up 3 bases and J gave up 7 bases; unmatched junction bases: 9. The CDR3 is CASSDLGGLDNEQFF. The DNA of the CDR3 is TGTGCCAGCAGTGATTTGGGGGGGTTGGATAATGAGCAGTTCTTC.

This CDR3 reads CASSLSRGLSNQPQHF. The DNA of the CDR3 is TGTGCCAGCAGCTTGTCTCGAGGGTTGAGCAATCAGCCCCAGCATTTT. V and J are TRBV7-9 and TRBJ1-5; D unclear. V was clipped by 3 bases and J by 1 base, with 13 bases between them. This CDR3 spans 16 amino acids. Germline V gene lookup returns CDR1 SEHNR and CDR2 FQNEAQ (reference sequence).

CDR3 nucleotides: TGTGCCAGTAGTAACGCAGCGGAGCAGTACTTC. Amino acids: CASSNAAEQYF. The J gene is TRBJ2-7, the V gene TRBV19; D call uncertain. This CDR3 contains 11 residues. The germline V gene has CDR1 LNHDA and CDR2 SQIVND (reference sequence). The V and J ends lost 4 bases and 7 bases respectively, with 8 bases between them.

This clone came up once. The rearrangement uses TRBV7-3 and TRBJ1-1; tentatively, D is TRBD1 (5 bases). CDR3 length equals 16 residues. Germline V gives CDR1 SGHTA, CDR2 FQGTGA. V dropped 4 bases and J dropped 0 bases, with 15 bases sitting between them. CDR3 loop: CASSSDARALNTEAFF. As DNA, the CDR3 is TGTGCCAGCAGCTCCGACGCCAGGGCCCTGAACACTGAAGCTTTCTTT. Full variable domain (missing parts from reference TRBV7-3 and TRBJ1-1): GAGVSQTPSNKVTEKGKYVELRCDPISGHTALYWYRQSLGQGPEFLIYFQGTGAADDSGLPNDRFFAVRPEGSVSTLKIQRTERGDSAVYLCASSSDARALNTEAFFGQGTRLTVV.

This clone was found once. The CDR3: CASSLTSSGTANTGELFF. CDR3 bases: TGTGCCAGCAGCTTAACTTCTAGCGGGACCGCGAACACCGGGGAGCTGTTTTTT. The chain carries TRBV11-2 and TRBJ2-2, with TRBD2 matching 9 bases. This CDR3 is 18 amino acids long. Germline trimming cut 2 bases from V and 0 bases from J; bases unmatched to any gene: 7. Germline lookup yields CDR1 SGHAT and CDR2 FQNNGV.

The chain recombines TRBV28 with TRBJ2-3; D unclear. This CDR3 spans 12 amino acids. V was pared by 6 bases and J by 4 bases, with 8 bases between. The germline gives CDR1 MDHEN, CDR2 SYDVKM. The CDR3 here is CASSTNSDTQYF. CDR3 DNA: TGTGCCAGCAGCACCAATTCAGATACGCAGTATTTT.